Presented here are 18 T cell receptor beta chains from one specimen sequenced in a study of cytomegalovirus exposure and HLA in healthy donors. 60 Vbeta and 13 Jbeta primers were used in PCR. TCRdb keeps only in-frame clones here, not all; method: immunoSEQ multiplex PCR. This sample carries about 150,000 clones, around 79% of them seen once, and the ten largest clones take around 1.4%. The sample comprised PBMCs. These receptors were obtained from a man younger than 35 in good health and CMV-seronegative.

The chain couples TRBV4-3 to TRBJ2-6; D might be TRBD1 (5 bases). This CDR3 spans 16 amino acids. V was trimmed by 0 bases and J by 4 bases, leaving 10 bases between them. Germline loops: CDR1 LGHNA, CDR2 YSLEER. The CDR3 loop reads CASSQEDSLGANVLTF. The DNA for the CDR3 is TGCGCCAGCAGCCAAGAAGACAGCCTAGGGGCCAACGTCCTGACTTTC.

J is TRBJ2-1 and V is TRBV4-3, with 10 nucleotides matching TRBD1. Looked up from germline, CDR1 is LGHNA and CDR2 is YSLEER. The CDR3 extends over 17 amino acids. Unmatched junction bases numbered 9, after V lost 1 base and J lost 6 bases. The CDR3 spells CASSQALGTGDSNEQFF. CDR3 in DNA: TGCGCCAGCAGCCAAGCCCTTGGGACAGGGGATTCCAATGAGCAGTTCTTC.

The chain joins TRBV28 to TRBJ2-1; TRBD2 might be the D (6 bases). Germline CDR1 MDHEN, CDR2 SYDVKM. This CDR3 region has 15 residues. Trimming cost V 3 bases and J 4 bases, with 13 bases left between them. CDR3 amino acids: CASSLGGTDYNEQFF. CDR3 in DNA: TGTGCCAGCAGTTTGGGCGGGACCGATTACAATGAGCAGTTCTTC.

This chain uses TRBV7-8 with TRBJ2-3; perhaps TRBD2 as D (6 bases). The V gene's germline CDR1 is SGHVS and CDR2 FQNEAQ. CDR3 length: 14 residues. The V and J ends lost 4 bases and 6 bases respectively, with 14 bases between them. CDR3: CASSSWVRGDTQYF. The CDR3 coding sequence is TGTGCCAGCAGCTCGTGGGTACGGGGGGATACGCAGTATTTT.

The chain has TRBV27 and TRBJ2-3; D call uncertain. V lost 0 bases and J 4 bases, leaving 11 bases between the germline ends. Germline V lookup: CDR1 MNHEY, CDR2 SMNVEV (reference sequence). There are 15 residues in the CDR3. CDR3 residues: CASSLSPLKSDTQYF. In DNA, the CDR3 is TGTGCCAGCAGTTTATCCCCCCTAAAGTCAGATACGCAGTATTTT.

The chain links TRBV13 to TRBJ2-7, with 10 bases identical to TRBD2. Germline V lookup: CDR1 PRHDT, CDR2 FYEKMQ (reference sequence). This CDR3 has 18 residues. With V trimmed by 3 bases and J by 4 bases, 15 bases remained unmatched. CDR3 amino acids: CASSLMTSGPSTSYEQYF. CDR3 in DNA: TGTGCCAGCAGCTTGATGACTAGCGGGCCTTCGACCTCTTACGAGCAGTACTTC.

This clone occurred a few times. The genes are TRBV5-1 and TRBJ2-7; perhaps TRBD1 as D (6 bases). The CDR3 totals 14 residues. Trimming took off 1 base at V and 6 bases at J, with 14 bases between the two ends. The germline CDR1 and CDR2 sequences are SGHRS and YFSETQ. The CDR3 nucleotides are TGCGCCAGCAGCTTGTACAGGGCCCCCTCCGAGCAGTACTTC. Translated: CASSLYRAPSEQYF. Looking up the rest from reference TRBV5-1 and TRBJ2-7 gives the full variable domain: KAGVTQTPRYLIKTRGQQVTLSCSPISGHRSVSWYQQTPGQGLQFLFEYFSETQRNKGNFPGRFSGRQFSNSRSEMNVSTLELGDSALYLCASSLYRAPSEQYFGPGTRLTVT.

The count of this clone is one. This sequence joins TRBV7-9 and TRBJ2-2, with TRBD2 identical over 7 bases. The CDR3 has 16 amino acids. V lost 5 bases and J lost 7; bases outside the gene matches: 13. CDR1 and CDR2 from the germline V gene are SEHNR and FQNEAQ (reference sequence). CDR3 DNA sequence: TGTGCCAGCAGCGGATGGAAGGGCGGGAGTGGCGGGGAGCTGTTTTTT. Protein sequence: CASSGWKGGSGGELFF.

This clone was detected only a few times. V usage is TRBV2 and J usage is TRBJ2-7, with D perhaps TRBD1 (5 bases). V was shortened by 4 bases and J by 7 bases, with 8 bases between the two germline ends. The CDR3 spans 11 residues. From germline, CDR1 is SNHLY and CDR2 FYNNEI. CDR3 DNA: TGTGCCAGCAGTGTAGGGGATGAGCAGTACTTC. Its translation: CASSVGDEQYF.

The CDR3 reads CASSPQDRRPNEKLFF. DNA of the CDR3: TGTGCCAGCAGCCCGCAGGACAGGAGGCCTAATGAAAAACTGTTTTTT. The chain recombines TRBV21-1 with TRBJ1-4; the D call in the table, TRBD1, was not verified against the DNA. TRBV21-1 is described as a pseudogene. CDR3 length: 16 residues.

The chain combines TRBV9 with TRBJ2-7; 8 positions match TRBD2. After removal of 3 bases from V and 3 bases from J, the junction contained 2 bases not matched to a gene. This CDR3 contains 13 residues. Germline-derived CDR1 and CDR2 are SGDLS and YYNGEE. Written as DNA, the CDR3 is TGTGCCAGCAGCGCCGGGAGGGGCTACGAGCAGTACTTC. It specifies CASSAGRGYEQYF.

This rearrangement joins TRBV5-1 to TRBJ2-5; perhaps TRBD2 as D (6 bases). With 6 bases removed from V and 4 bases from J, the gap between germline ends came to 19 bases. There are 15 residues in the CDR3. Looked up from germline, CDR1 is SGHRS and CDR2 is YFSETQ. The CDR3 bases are TGCGCCAGCACCCCCGGACTAACCTACCTAGAGACCCAGTACTTC. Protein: CASTPGLTYLETQYF.

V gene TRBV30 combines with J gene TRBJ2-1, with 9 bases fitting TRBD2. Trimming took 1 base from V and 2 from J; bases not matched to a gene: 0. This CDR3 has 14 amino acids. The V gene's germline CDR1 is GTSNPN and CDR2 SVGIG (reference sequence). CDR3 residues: CAWSGLAAYNEQFF. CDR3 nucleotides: TGTGCCTGGAGTGGACTAGCGGCCTACAATGAGCAGTTCTTC.

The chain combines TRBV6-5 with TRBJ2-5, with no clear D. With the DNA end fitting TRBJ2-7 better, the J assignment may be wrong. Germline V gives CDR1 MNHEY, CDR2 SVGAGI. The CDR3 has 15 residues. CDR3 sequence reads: CASRLGQHPTYEQYF. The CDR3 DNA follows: TGTGCCAGTAGACTGGGTCAGCACCCAACCTACGAGCAGTACTTC.

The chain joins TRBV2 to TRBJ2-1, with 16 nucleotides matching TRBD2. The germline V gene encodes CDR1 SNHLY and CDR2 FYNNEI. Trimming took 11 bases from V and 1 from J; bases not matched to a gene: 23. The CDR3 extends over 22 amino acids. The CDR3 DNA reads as TGTGCCGGCGGGATCATCGGGGAAACGGGACTAGCGGGAGGGTTGTCCTACAATGAGCAGTTCTTC. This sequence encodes CAGGIIGETGLAGGLSYNEQFF.

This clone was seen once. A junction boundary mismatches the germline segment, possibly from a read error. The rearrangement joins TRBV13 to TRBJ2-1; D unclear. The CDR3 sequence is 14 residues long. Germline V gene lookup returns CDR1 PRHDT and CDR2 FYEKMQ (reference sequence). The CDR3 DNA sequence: TGTGCCAGCAGCCTAGGGTCCGTATACAATGAGCAGTTCTTC. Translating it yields CASSLGSVYNEQFF.

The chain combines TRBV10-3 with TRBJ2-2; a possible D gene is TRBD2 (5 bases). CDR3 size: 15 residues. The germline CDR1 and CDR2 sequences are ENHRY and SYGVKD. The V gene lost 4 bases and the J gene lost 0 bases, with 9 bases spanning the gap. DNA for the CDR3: TGTGCCATCAGTGCCGAACTAGCGAACACCGGGGAGCTGTTTTTT. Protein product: CAISAELANTGELFF.

CDR3 loop: CASSSPGQGAGTDTQYF. CDR3 bases: TGCGCCAGCAGCTCTCCCGGACAGGGGGCCGGCACAGATACGCAGTATTTT. The J gene is TRBJ2-3, the V gene TRBV4-1, with TRBD1 identical over 11 bases. The CDR3 runs 17 residues. Trimming removed 5 bases from V and 1 base from J; junction bases left unmatched: 8. Per the germline V gene, CDR1 is MGHRA and CDR2 is YSYEKL.